Listed here is a single T cell receptor (beta chain). Profiling relied on immunoSEQ multiplex PCR, and the TCRdb table lists in-frame clones only, not all of them. This sample has some 200,000 clones, with approximately 84% found just once. The record originates from a study of blood T cell repertoires in COVID-19. V was pared by 4 bases and J by 0 bases, with 9 bases between. CDR3 length: 13 amino acids. CDR1 and CDR2 (germline): GTSNPN, SVGIG (reference sequence). This TCR came from an elderly man with acute or convalescent COVID-19. V usage is TRBV30 and J usage is TRBJ2-5; TRBD2 might be the D (5 bases). The sequenced sample was peripheral blood. This chain's CDR3 is CAWNPGYQETQYF. In nucleotides, the CDR3 is TGTGCCTGGAATCCGGGATACCAAGAGACCCAGTACTTC. Using reference TRBV30 and TRBJ2-5 for the parts outside the CDR3, the full variable domain is SQTIHQWPATLVQPVGSPLSLECTVEGTSNPNLYWYRQAAGRGLQLLFYSVGIGQISSEVPQNLSASRPQDRQFILSSKKLLLSDSGFYLCAWNPGYQETQYFGPGTRLLVL.